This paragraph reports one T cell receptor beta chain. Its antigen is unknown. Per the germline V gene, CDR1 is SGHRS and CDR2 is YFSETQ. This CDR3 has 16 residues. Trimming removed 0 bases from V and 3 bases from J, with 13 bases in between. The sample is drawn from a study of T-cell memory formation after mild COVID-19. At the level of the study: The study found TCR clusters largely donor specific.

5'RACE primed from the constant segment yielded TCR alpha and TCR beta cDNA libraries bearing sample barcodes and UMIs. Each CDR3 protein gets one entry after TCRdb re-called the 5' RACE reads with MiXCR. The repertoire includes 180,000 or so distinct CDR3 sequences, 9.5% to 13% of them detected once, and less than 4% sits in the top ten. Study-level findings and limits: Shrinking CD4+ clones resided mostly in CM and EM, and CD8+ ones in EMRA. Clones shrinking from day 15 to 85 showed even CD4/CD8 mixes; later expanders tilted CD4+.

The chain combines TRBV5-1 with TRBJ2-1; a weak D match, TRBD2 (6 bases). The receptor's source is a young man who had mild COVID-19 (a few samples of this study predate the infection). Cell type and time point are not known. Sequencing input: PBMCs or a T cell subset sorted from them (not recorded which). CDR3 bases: TGCGCCAGCAGCTTGGTTGTAGGGACTGGCTACAATGAGCAGTTCTTC. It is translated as CASSLVVGTGYNEQFF.